A single sample gave rise to the 25 T cell receptor beta chains below, sequenced in a study of beta chain features in type 1 diabetes. Since all of the isolated RNA was reverse transcribed, expressed TCRB transcripts were what got sequenced. The table came from immunoSEQ multiplex PCR; TCRdb's copy has only in-frame clones and leaves some out. Seen here are some 360,000 clones, roughly 21% observed once, and the top ten hold about 0.045%. Material: naive CD4+ T cells from blood. The source is a woman aged 18-29 years in good health.

This clone appeared a few times. The rearrangement uses TRBV29-1 and TRBJ2-6, with a weak D call TRBD2 (5 bases). The germline V gene has CDR1 SQVTM and CDR2 ANQGSEA. This CDR3 has 15 residues. The ends were cut back, 5 bases at V and 0 bases at J, with 11 bases in the middle. The CDR3 reads CSVRDIFSGANVLTF. In DNA form, the CDR3 reads TGCAGCGTTCGGGATATCTTCTCTGGGGCCAACGTCCTGACTTTC.

This clone turned up a few times. The chain combines TRBV4-2 with TRBJ1-6; D ambiguous. The V end lost 0 bases, the J end lost 9 bases, and 9 bases lay between the germline ends. In germline, CDR1 is LGHNA, CDR2 YNFKEQ. The CDR3 is 14 amino acids. This CDR3 is CASSQERSGSPLHF. As DNA, the CDR3 is TGTGCCAGCAGCCAAGAGAGGTCGGGTTCACCCCTCCACTTT.

The V call is TRBV20-1, the J call TRBJ2-1; D unclear. The CDR3 has 11 residues. Deletions cut 5 bases from V and 9 bases from J, with 11 bases between. Germline V lookup: CDR1 DFQATT, CDR2 SNEGSKA (reference sequence). CDR3: CSALSQLEQFF. Here the CDR3 DNA reads TGCAGTGCTCTCTCACAGCTTGAGCAGTTCTTC.

The table lists this clone with a few counts. The CDR3 bases are TGTGCCAGCAGCTTCCAGACTAGCGGAGAGACCCAGTACTTC. Protein: CASSFQTSGETQYF. The gene calls are TRBV11-2 and TRBJ2-5, with 9 bases aligning to TRBD2. Germline-derived CDR1 and CDR2 are SGHAT and FQNNGV. The CDR3 extends over 14 amino acids. Germline trimming cut 3 bases from V and 4 bases from J; bases unmatched to any gene: 3.

This clone was seen a handful of times. V gene TRBV9 combines with J gene TRBJ1-2, with TRBD1 as a possible D gene (6 bases). Trimming removed 0 bases from V and 13 bases from J, with 16 bases in between. This CDR3 has 13 residues. The V gene's germline CDR1 is SGDLS and CDR2 YYNGEE. In nucleotides, the CDR3 is TGTGCCAGCAGCGTAGTAGAGACAGGTTCCTGCACCTTC. Its protein is CASSVVETGSCTF. The full variable domain, with the rest looked up from reference TRBV9 and TRBJ1-2, is DSGVTQTPKHLITATGQRVTLRCSPRSGDLSVYWYQQSLDQGLQFLIQYYNGEERAKGNILERFSAQQFPDLHSELNLSSLELGDSALYFCASSVVETGSCTFGSGTRLTVV.

The rearrangement links TRBV5-1 to TRBJ2-2; 10 positions agree with TRBD1. CDR1 is SGHRS and CDR2 is YFSETQ in the germline V gene. The CDR3 loop spans 13 amino acids. Trimming took 9 bases from V and 7 from J; bases not matched to a gene: 6. This CDR3 is CANRQGADGELFF. DNA for the CDR3: TGCGCCAACCGACAGGGGGCTGACGGGGAGCTGTTTTTT.

This clone was recorded a few times. Here the CDR3 reads CAWKGQHSNQPQHF. The CDR3 nucleotides are TGTGCCTGGAAGGGACAACATAGCAATCAGCCCCAGCATTTT. This sequence joins TRBV30 and TRBJ1-5, with D maybe TRBD1 (6 bases). The germline V gene encodes CDR1 GTSNPN and CDR2 SVGIG (reference sequence). The V and J ends lost 4 bases and 0 bases respectively, with 10 bases between them. CDR3 length equals 14 residues.

J is TRBJ2-7 and V is TRBV5-1; 8 nucleotides align to TRBD1. The length of the CDR3 is 14 residues. Unmatched junction bases numbered 4, after V lost 1 base and J lost 4 bases. Germline lookup yields CDR1 SGHRS and CDR2 YFSETQ. The CDR3 DNA is TGCGCCAGCAGCTTGAAACAGGGGGGATACGAGCAGTACTTC. It translates to CASSLKQGGYEQYF.

This clone occurred a few times. V usage is TRBV27 and J usage is TRBJ1-1; D is uncertain. Looked up from germline, CDR1 is MNHEY and CDR2 is SMNVEV (reference sequence). Trimming took 4 bases from V and 7 from J, leaving 13 bases between them. There are 13 residues in the CDR3. CDR3 protein: CASSWSRTSEAFF. The CDR3 DNA reads TGTGCCAGCAGTTGGTCCCGAACGAGTGAAGCTTTCTTT.

This clone occurred a few times. CDR3 region: CAWSNAGFTGELFF. CDR3 coding DNA: TGTGCCTGGAGTAACGCGGGGTTCACCGGGGAGCTGTTTTTT. The chain carries TRBV30 and TRBJ2-2, with D perhaps matching TRBD2 (6 bases). The V end lost 2 bases, the J end lost 4 bases, and 11 bases lay between the germline ends. This CDR3 is 14 amino acids long. In germline, CDR1 is GTSNPN, CDR2 SVGIG (reference sequence).

This sequence joins TRBV29-1 and TRBJ2-1, with 10 positions matching TRBD1. V was pared by 3 bases and J by 5 bases, with 7 bases of the junction left unmatched. The CDR3 is made up of 15 amino acids. Germline CDR1 reads SQVTM; CDR2 reads ANQGSEA. The CDR3 DNA reads as TGCAGCGTTGATCGTTGGACAGGGGGGCACAATGAGCAGTTCTTC. The encoded protein is CSVDRWTGGHNEQFF.

The gene calls are TRBV7-2 and TRBJ2-4; D is ambiguous. CDR1 is SGHTA, CDR2 FQGNSA, per germline. The CDR3 has 13 residues. Deletions cut 3 bases from V and 5 bases from J, with 8 bases between. The CDR3 coding sequence is TGTGCCAGCAGCTTTCGCGTCCAAAACATTCAGTACTTC. Translated, it gives CASSFRVQNIQYF.

This chain links TRBV30 with TRBJ1-2, with TRBD1 matching over 7 bases. CDR1 is GTSNPN and CDR2 is SVGIG in the germline V gene (reference sequence). The CDR3 covers 13 residues. V shed 1 base, J shed 2 bases, and the junction held 1 base outside the gene matches. This CDR3 reads CAWSGGQNYGYTF. DNA of the CDR3: TGTGCCTGGAGTGGGGGACAGAACTATGGCTACACCTTC.

This clone was counted a few times. The chain links TRBV29-1 to TRBJ1-1; D is perhaps TRBD1 (5 bases). Germline loops: CDR1 SQVTM, CDR2 ANQGSEA. V lost 6 bases to trimming and J lost 0 bases, with 17 bases between them. The CDR3 runs 15 residues. The CDR3 coding sequence is TGCAGCGTAGAGGACCCGGGACTGGTGAACACTGAAGCTTTCTTT. Translated: CSVEDPGLVNTEAFF.

This clone was counted a few times. The gene calls are TRBV5-1 and TRBJ1-2; D possibly corresponds to TRBD1 (6 bases). Trimming removed 1 base from V and 7 bases from J, with 11 bases in between. Germline-derived CDR1 and CDR2 are SGHRS and YFSETQ. The CDR3 has 13 residues. The CDR3 sequence is CASSLTGISGYTF. CDR3 in DNA: TGCGCCAGCAGCTTGACAGGGATCAGTGGCTACACCTTC. The full variable domain, its missing parts supplied by reference TRBV5-1 and TRBJ1-2, is KAGVTQTPRYLIKTRGQQVTLSCSPISGHRSVSWYQQTPGQGLQFLFEYFSETQRNKGNFPGRFSGRQFSNSRSEMNVSTLELGDSALYLCASSLTGISGYTFGSGTRLTVV.

This clone was seen a handful of times. No DNA is shown, since the ends of the CDR3 on it are uncertain; the CDR3 is the one TCRdb lists. The V call is TRBV4-1, the J call TRBJ2-7; TRBD1 was called by the table and not checked on the DNA. Germline assignment: CDR1 MGHRA and CDR2 YSYEKL. From its first to its last residue, the CDR3 has 13 amino acids. CDR3 sequence reads: CASSQVGTGSEYF.

The sample holds a few counts of this clone. The chain carries TRBV18 and TRBJ2-7; D possibly corresponds to TRBD1 (6 bases). CDR3 length: 17 residues. V lost 3 bases and J 3 bases, leaving 21 bases between the germline ends. Germline loops: CDR1 KGHSH, CDR2 LQKENI. CDR3 amino acids: CASSPTNRVLWGYEQYF. The DNA for the CDR3 is TGTGCCAGCTCACCGACGAACAGGGTCCTATGGGGCTACGAGCAGTACTTC.

This clone was detected only a few times. This sequence joins TRBV18 and TRBJ1-1; no reliable D call. The V and J ends lost 3 bases and 0 bases respectively, with 8 bases between them. The length of the CDR3 is 14 residues. Germline CDR1 reads KGHSH; CDR2 reads LQKENI. CDR3 loop: CASSPQSVNTEAFF. The CDR3, as DNA: TGTGCCAGCTCACCTCAAAGCGTGAACACTGAAGCTTTCTTT.

This clone was observed a handful of times. J is TRBJ2-3 and V is TRBV5-1, with D perhaps TRBD2 (5 bases). Between the trimmed V and J ends, which lost 7 bases and 4 bases, there was a span of 7 bases. The CDR3 totals 11 residues. Germline lookup yields CDR1 SGHRS and CDR2 YFSETQ. The chain's CDR3 is CASARADTQYF. In DNA, the CDR3 is TGCGCCAGCGCGAGGGCAGATACGCAGTATTTT. Full variable domain (missing parts from reference TRBV5-1 and TRBJ2-3): KAGVTQTPRYLIKTRGQQVTLSCSPISGHRSVSWYQQTPGQGLQFLFEYFSETQRNKGNFPGRFSGRQFSNSRSEMNVSTLELGDSALYLCASARADTQYFGPGTRLTVL.

This clone occurred a few times. The chain joins TRBV19 to TRBJ1-1, with TRBD1 as a possible D gene (5 bases). Trimming shortened V by 9 bases and J by 3 bases, and 11 bases separated the two germline ends. Germline V gene lookup returns CDR1 LNHDA and CDR2 SQIVND (reference sequence). The CDR3 sequence is 12 residues long. The CDR3 nucleotides read TGTGCCAGCAGGGAGGCCGACACTGAAGCTTTCTTT. It specifies CASREADTEAFF.

This rearrangement joins TRBV19 to TRBJ1-5; D might be TRBD1 (5 bases). V was trimmed by 4 bases and J by 7 bases, leaving 14 bases between them. The CDR3 runs to 14 residues. In germline, CDR1 is LNHDA, CDR2 SQIVND (reference sequence). CDR3 amino acids: CASSTQASGQPQHF. In DNA, the CDR3 is TGTGCCAGTAGTACTCAGGCGTCAGGGCAGCCCCAGCATTTT. Drawing the rest from reference TRBV19 and TRBJ1-5, the complete variable domain is DGGITQSPKYLFRKEGQNVTLSCEQNLNHDAMYWYRQDPGQGLRLIYYSQIVNDFQKGDIAEGYSVSREKKESFPLTVTSAQKNPTAFYLCASSTQASGQPQHFGDGTRLSIL.

J is TRBJ2-1 and V is TRBV5-4; 7 bases are a match to TRBD1. The CDR3 extends over 14 amino acids. V lost 0 bases and J lost 6; bases outside the gene matches: 3. Germline loops: CDR1 SGHNT, CDR2 YYREEE (reference sequence). CDR3 protein: CASSLGQGLNEQFF. The CDR3, as DNA: TGTGCCAGCAGCTTGGGACAGGGCCTCAATGAGCAGTTCTTC.

This chain connects TRBV7-9 to TRBJ1-1, with D uncertain. V was pared by 4 bases and J by 1 base, with 7 bases between. Germline lookup yields CDR1 SEHNR and CDR2 FQNEAQ (reference sequence). The CDR3 is 13 residues long. The CDR3 nucleotides read TGTGCCAGCAGCTCGGACTCGAACACTGAAGCTTTCTTT. It codes for CASSSDSNTEAFF. Together with reference TRBV7-9 and TRBJ1-1, the CDR3 gives the full variable domain: DTGVSQNPRHKITKRGQNVTFRCDPISEHNRLYWYRQTLGQGPEFLTYFQNEAQLEKSRLLSDRFSAERPKGSFSTLEIQRTEQGDSAMYLCASSSDSNTEAFFGQGTRLTVV.

The CDR3, as DNA: TGTGCCAGCAGCTTAGGACTAGCGGGAGCCGTTATGGAGACCCAGTACTTC. This translates into CASSLGLAGAVMETQYF. The chain uses TRBV7-9 and TRBJ2-5, with 12 bases identical to TRBD2. CDR1 and CDR2 (germline): SEHNR, FQNEAQ (reference sequence). The CDR3 extends over 17 amino acids. Unmatched junction bases numbered 8, after V lost 1 base and J lost 5 bases.

This chain links TRBV29-1 with TRBJ2-7; tentative D call: TRBD2 (6 bases). V lost 7 bases and J lost 3, with 16 bases in between. Germline assignment: CDR1 SQVTM and CDR2 ANQGSEA. The length of the CDR3 is 13 residues. In DNA, the CDR3 is TGCAGCGCCGGACGGGACTGGGGCTACGAGCAGTACTTC. This sequence encodes CSAGRDWGYEQYF.